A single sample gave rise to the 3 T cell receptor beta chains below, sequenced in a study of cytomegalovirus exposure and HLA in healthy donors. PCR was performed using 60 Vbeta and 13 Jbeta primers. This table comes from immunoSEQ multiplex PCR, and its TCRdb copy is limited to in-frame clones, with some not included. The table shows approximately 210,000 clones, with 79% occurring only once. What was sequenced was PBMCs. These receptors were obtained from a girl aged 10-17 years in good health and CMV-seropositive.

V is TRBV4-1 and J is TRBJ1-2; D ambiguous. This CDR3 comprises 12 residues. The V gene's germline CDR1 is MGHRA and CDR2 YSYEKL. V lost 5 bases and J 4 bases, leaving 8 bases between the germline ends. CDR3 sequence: CASSSYSYGYTF. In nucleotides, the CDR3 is TGCGCCAGCAGCAGCTACAGCTATGGCTACACCTTC.

CDR3: CASGDTGGAYYEQYF. CDR3 coding DNA: TGTGCCAGCGGGGATACAGGGGGCGCTTACTACGAGCAGTACTTC. The chain combines TRBV6-5 with TRBJ2-7; the match to TRBD1 covers 9 bases. This CDR3 has 15 residues. The trim removed 8 bases at V and 3 bases at J, leaving 11 bases unmatched. The germline V gene has CDR1 MNHEY and CDR2 SVGAGI.

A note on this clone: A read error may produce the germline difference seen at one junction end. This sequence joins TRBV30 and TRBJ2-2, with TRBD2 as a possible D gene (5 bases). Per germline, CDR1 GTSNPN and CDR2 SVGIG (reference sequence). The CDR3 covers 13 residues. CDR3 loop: CAWSRGNAGELFF. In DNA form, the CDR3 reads TGTGCCTGGAGTAGAGGGAACGCCGGGGAGCTGTTTTTT.